The 10 T cell receptor beta chains given below trace back to one sample, sequenced in a study of cytomegalovirus exposure and HLA in healthy donors. It was with 60 Vbeta and 13 Jbeta primers that the PCR ran. Profiled with immunoSEQ multiplex PCR; TCRdb holds only in-frame clones, not every one. The data contain about 150,000 clones, 75% to 85% of them singletons. The material sequenced was PBMCs. These receptors all come from a man aged 45 to 65 in good health and CMV-seropositive.

The rearrangement uses TRBV9 and TRBJ2-5; D possibly corresponds to TRBD2 (6 bases). The germline V gene has CDR1 SGDLS and CDR2 YYNGEE. This CDR3 spans 14 amino acids. V was pared by 2 bases and J by 2 bases, with 10 bases between. The CDR3 DNA reads TGTGCCAGCAGCGTCGGCGGGGAGCAAGAGACCCAGTACTTC. It codes for CASSVGGEQETQYF.

V usage is TRBV4-2 and J usage is TRBJ1-6; TRBD1 matches 7 bases. The V gene end was trimmed by 3 bases and the J gene end by 5 bases; junction bases not matched to a gene: 13. Germline CDR1 LGHNA, CDR2 YNFKEQ. CDR3 length equals 18 residues. The CDR3 sequence is CASSQVRADRVDNSPLHF. The CDR3 DNA reads as TGTGCCAGCAGCCAGGTCAGGGCCGACAGGGTGGATAATTCACCCCTCCACTTT.

This clone was seen more than once but under ten times. The J gene is TRBJ2-7, the V gene TRBV10-1; D gene unclear. The germline V gene has CDR1 WNHNN and CDR2 SYGVQD (reference sequence). Trimming took off 4 bases at V and 4 bases at J, with 8 bases between the two ends. The CDR3 length is 12 residues. The CDR3 here is CASSGQSYEQYF. The CDR3 DNA reads as TGCGCCAGCAGTGGGCAATCTTACGAGCAGTACTTC.

This chain links TRBV2 with TRBJ2-3, with D hard to call. Germline V lookup: CDR1 SNHLY, CDR2 FYNNEI. Trimming stripped 2 bases from V and 5 bases from J, with 20 bases between. The length of the CDR3 is 17 residues. In nucleotides, the CDR3 is TGTGCCAGCAGTGAATCGTCTAGTTCAGTTTTCGGAGATACGCAGTATTTT. Translation: CASSESSSSVFGDTQYF.

The V call is TRBV19, the J call TRBJ2-1; the match to TRBD2 covers 15 bases. The CDR3 consists of 16 residues. Germline V lookup: CDR1 LNHDA, CDR2 SQIVND (reference sequence). Trimming took 5 bases from V and 8 from J; bases not matched to a gene: 7. The CDR3 DNA sequence: TGTGCCAGTAGTCTAGGACTAGCGGGAGGGCCGGATGAGCAGTTCTTC. Protein sequence: CASSLGLAGGPDEQFF.

The rearrangement joins TRBV6-5 to TRBJ2-2, with D possibly matching TRBD1 (5 bases). Germline V lookup: CDR1 MNHEY, CDR2 SVGAGI. CDR3 length equals 14 residues. V shed 5 bases and J shed 4 bases, with 11 bases lying between them. CDR3 in amino acids: CASSNYRGTGELFF. The CDR3 nucleotides read TGTGCCAGCAGTAATTATAGGGGCACCGGGGAGCTGTTTTTT.

The chain joins TRBV6-6 to TRBJ1-5; D perhaps matches TRBD1 (5 bases). CDR1 MNHNY and CDR2 SVGAGI come from the germline V gene (reference sequence). The CDR3 totals 15 residues. The V and J ends lost 0 bases and 6 bases respectively, with 12 bases between them. CDR3 in amino acids: CASSYSGGVGQPQHF. As DNA, the CDR3 is TGTGCCAGCAGTTACTCGGGGGGGGTCGGTCAGCCCCAGCATTTT.

The genes are TRBV4-1 and TRBJ1-6; 7 bases are shared with TRBD1. CDR1 and CDR2 (germline): MGHRA, YSYEKL. V shed 5 bases, J shed 7 bases, and the junction held 11 bases outside the gene matches. The CDR3 sequence is 16 residues long. The CDR3 sequence: CASSDTPGQRNSPLHF. The CDR3 DNA reads as TGCGCCAGCAGCGATACGCCGGGACAGCGAAATTCACCCCTCCACTTT.

This clone was seen a handful of times. Other DNA sequences within the sample encode an identical CDR3. This chain connects TRBV18 to TRBJ2-5, with 10 bases fitting TRBD1. The length of the CDR3 is 14 residues. Germline lookup yields CDR1 KGHSH and CDR2 LQKENI. J lost 3 bases, V lost 6 bases, and 4 bases had no gene match. CDR3 bases: TGTGCCAGCTCTCCTGGGACAGGGGAAGAGACCCAGTACTTC. This translates into CASSPGTGEETQYF. The whole variable domain, remainder taken from reference TRBV18 and TRBJ2-5, is NAGVMQNPRHLVRRRGQEARLRCSPMKGHSHVYWYRQLPEEGLKFMVYLQKENIIDESGMPKERFSAEFPKEGPSILRIQQVVRGDSAAYFCASSPGTGEETQYFGPGTRLLVL.

The chain employs TRBV9 and TRBJ1-6; maybe TRBD1 (5 bases). Germline V lookup: CDR1 SGDLS, CDR2 YYNGEE. The ends were cut back, 2 bases at V and 6 bases at J, with 12 bases in the middle. This CDR3 comprises 15 residues. CDR3 in amino acids: CASSVDSISNSPLHF. CDR3 sequence (DNA): TGTGCCAGCAGCGTTGACAGCATTTCTAATTCACCCCTCCACTTT.